These 31 T cell receptor beta chains were sequenced from one sample in a study of blood T cell repertoires in COVID-19. Clones were read by immunoSEQ multiplex PCR, and TCRdb kept only the in-frame ones, dropping some. The data show roughly 160,000 clones, approximately 85% seen once. Sequenced sample: peripheral blood. The receptors stem from a man older than 75 with COVID-19, enrolled during active disease.

This chain joins TRBV11-3 and TRBJ1-1; D is uncertain. V lost 0 bases and J 1 base, leaving 9 bases between the germline ends. The V gene's germline CDR1 is SGHNT and CDR2 YENEEA. This CDR3 comprises 15 residues. CDR3 DNA: TGTGCCAGCAGCTTAGAATCCGCAGGGAACACTGAAGCTTTCTTT. Protein sequence: CASSLESAGNTEAFF.

The chain has TRBV6-5 and TRBJ1-6; 10 bases are a match to TRBD1. Unmatched junction bases numbered 8, after V lost 8 bases and J lost 7 bases. The CDR3 totals 15 residues. Germline V gives CDR1 MNHEY, CDR2 SVGAGI. CDR3 sequence: CASLGTDRGNSPLHF. In DNA form, the CDR3 reads TGTGCCAGCCTTGGCACGGACAGGGGGAATTCACCCCTCCACTTT.

The chain joins TRBV5-4 to TRBJ2-1; D may be TRBD1 (5 bases). CDR1 and CDR2 from the germline V gene are SGHNT and YYREEE (reference sequence). The CDR3 is 14 residues long. With 0 bases removed from V and 6 bases from J, the gap between germline ends came to 10 bases. CDR3 loop: CASSLERGRNEQFF. The CDR3 DNA sequence: TGTGCCAGCAGCTTGGAAAGGGGCCGCAATGAGCAGTTCTTC.

With respect to this clone: The sample contains more than one DNA sequence encoding this CDR3. This chain connects TRBV18 to TRBJ1-2; D may be TRBD1 (6 bases). Germline assignment: CDR1 KGHSH and CDR2 LQKENI. V was clipped by 3 bases and J by 8 bases, with 10 bases between them. The CDR3 is 12 residues long. CDR3 amino acids: CASSPSGDGYTF. For the CDR3, the DNA is TGTGCCAGCTCACCTTCAGGGGACGGCTACACCTTC.

This clone was detected only a few times. The chain links TRBV9 to TRBJ1-3; D gene unclear. This CDR3 spans 15 amino acids. CDR1 is SGDLS, CDR2 YYNGEE, per germline. Deletions cut 5 bases from V and 0 bases from J, with 12 bases between. CDR3 loop: CASSAGFSSGNTIYF. CDR3 sequence (DNA): TGTGCCAGCAGTGCAGGTTTTAGCTCTGGAAACACCATATATTTT.

This clone was picked up a small number of times. V gene TRBV3-1 (or the pseudogene TRBV3-2) combines with J gene TRBJ1-4; no clear D. The CDR3 is 15 amino acids. V lost 5 bases and J lost 10, with 20 bases in between. Germline values: CDR1 LGHDT, CDR2 YNNKEL (reference sequence). As DNA, the CDR3 is TGTGCCAGCAGCTGGAGTGGTCCGTCCCAATCAAAACTGTTTTTT. As protein: CASSWSGPSQSKLFF.

This clone was observed a handful of times. In nucleotides, the CDR3 is TGTGCCAGCAGCTCCCCGCGAACCCGTCAAAGACAGCAAGACTATGGCTACACCTTC. As protein: CASSSPRTRQRQQDYGYTF. J is TRBJ1-2 and V is TRBV7-8, with D perhaps TRBD1 (5 bases). Trimming removed 4 bases at V and 3 bases at J, with 27 bases between. CDR3 length: 19 residues. Germline CDR1 reads SGHVS; CDR2 reads FQNEAQ. Full variable domain (outside the CDR3, taken from reference TRBV7-8 and TRBJ1-2): GAGVSQSPRYKVAKRGQDVALRCDPISGHVSLFWYQQALGQGPEFLTYFQNEAQLDKSGLPSDRFFAERPEGSVSTLKIQRTQQEDSAVYLCASSSPRTRQRQQDYGYTFGSGTRLTVV.

This sequence joins TRBV7-2 and TRBJ1-2; D is unclear. The germline gives CDR1 SGHTA, CDR2 FQGNSA. V lost 3 bases, J lost 3 bases, and 14 bases lay in between. The length of the CDR3 is 15 residues. The CDR3: CASSFYSGGDYGYTF. The CDR3 bases are TGTGCCAGCAGCTTCTATTCTGGCGGGGACTATGGCTACACCTTC.

This chain links TRBV6-5 with TRBJ2-1, with D maybe TRBD1 (6 bases). The V end lost 10 bases, the J end lost 8 bases, and 15 bases lay between the germline ends. The CDR3 length is 12 residues. CDR1 and CDR2 from the germline V gene are MNHEY and SVGAGI. CDR3 amino acids: CAIRTVYDEQFF. The CDR3 DNA reads TGTGCCATTCGGACAGTCTATGATGAGCAGTTCTTC.

The rearrangement joins TRBV4-1 to TRBJ2-5, with D possibly matching TRBD2 (6 bases). The CDR3 consists of 15 residues. Germline V CDR1 and CDR2: MGHRA, YSYEKL. V lost 1 base and J 9 bases, leaving 18 bases between the germline ends. The CDR3 protein is CASSQVGQGGMAQYF. In nucleotides, the CDR3 is TGCGCCAGCAGCCAAGTCGGGCAGGGAGGCATGGCCCAGTACTTC.

This chain connects TRBV27 to TRBJ1-6; D possibly corresponds to TRBD1 (6 bases). Germline CDR1 is MNHEY and CDR2 is SMNVEV (reference sequence). The CDR3 length is 16 residues. The germline V and J ends were trimmed by 4 bases and 4 bases, with 14 bases remaining between them. CDR3 residues: CASSSFGTPYNSPLHF. For the CDR3, the DNA is TGTGCCAGCAGTTCATTCGGGACACCGTATAATTCACCCCTCCACTTT.

The gene calls are TRBV29-1 and TRBJ1-2, with 7 bases lining up with TRBD1. Germline assignment: CDR1 SQVTM and CDR2 ANQGSEA. The CDR3 extends over 12 amino acids. After removal of 7 bases from V and 3 bases from J, the junction contained 5 bases not matched to a gene. The CDR3 coding sequence is TGCAGCGCCGCTACAGGGGACTATGGCTACACCTTC. This gives the protein CSAATGDYGYTF.

The CDR3 is CASNREYVDYSNQPQHF. DNA for the CDR3: TGTGCCAGCAACAGGGAATACGTGGATTATAGCAATCAGCCCCAGCATTTT. The gene calls are TRBV19 and TRBJ1-5, with a possible D match to TRBD1 (6 bases). Per the germline V gene, CDR1 is LNHDA and CDR2 is SQIVND (reference sequence). V was cut by 9 bases and J by 0 bases, with 21 bases left in between. This CDR3 spans 17 amino acids.

The chain uses TRBV5-8 and TRBJ1-4, with unresolved D. V dropped 4 bases and J dropped 5 bases, with 3 bases sitting between them. The CDR3 totals 11 residues. The germline gives CDR1 SGHTS, CDR2 YDEGEE. CDR3 nucleotides: TGTGCCAGCAGCCCGAATGAAAAACTGTTTTTT. It yields the protein CASSPNEKLFF.

The chain has TRBV6-4 and TRBJ2-7; D not certain. The CDR3 has 14 amino acids. Looked up from germline, CDR1 is MRHNA and CDR2 is SNTAGT. Trimming stripped 7 bases from V and 0 bases from J, with 13 bases between. CDR3 DNA: TGTGCCAGCAATTTTTCACCCAGCTCCTACGAGCAGTACTTC. Amino acids: CASNFSPSSYEQYF.

The chain links TRBV28 to TRBJ1-1; the D is unclear. The CDR3 length is 16 residues. Germline values: CDR1 MDHEN, CDR2 SYDVKM. Trimming stripped 2 bases from V and 1 base from J, with 14 bases between. The CDR3 spells CASSLRPGSGNTEAFF. For the CDR3, the DNA is TGTGCCAGCAGTTTAAGGCCTGGGAGTGGGAACACTGAAGCTTTCTTT.

The V and J genes are TRBV5-1 and TRBJ2-7, with a weak D call TRBD2 (5 bases). The V gene's germline CDR1 is SGHRS and CDR2 YFSETQ. The CDR3 length is 13 residues. Trimming left V 0 bases short and J 4 bases short, with 8 bases between. The CDR3 DNA follows: TGCGCCAGCAGCTTGGGGAGGACTTACGAGCAGTACTTC. It is translated as CASSLGRTYEQYF.

This chain connects TRBV12-3 or TRBV12-4 to TRBJ1-2; D may be TRBD1 (6 bases). The CDR3 runs to 13 residues. Trimming stripped 6 bases from V and 2 bases from J, with 10 bases between. The CDR3 nucleotides read TGTGCCAGCAGACAGACAGGAAACTATGGCTACACCTTC. Translated: CASRQTGNYGYTF.

This clone was picked up a small number of times. The V call is TRBV5-4, the J call TRBJ1-6; 8 nucleotides agree with TRBD1. CDR3 size: 15 residues. The ends lost 1 base at V and 8 bases at J; junction bases unmatched: 5. Germline-derived CDR1 and CDR2 are SGHNT and YYREEE (reference sequence). The CDR3 loop is CASSLTGQGDSPLHF. In DNA, the CDR3 is TGTGCCAGCAGCTTGACCGGACAGGGTGATTCACCCCTCCACTTT.

CDR3 residues: CASSRTDNYGYTF. The DNA for the CDR3 is TGTGCCAGCAGCCGGACAGATAACTATGGCTACACCTTC. The chain joins TRBV5-6 to TRBJ1-2; maybe TRBD1 (6 bases). This CDR3 is built from 13 residues. CDR1 is SGHDT, CDR2 YYEEEE, per germline. V was trimmed by 4 bases and J by 1 base, leaving 8 bases between them.

The rearrangement joins TRBV12-5 to TRBJ1-2; TRBD1 is a possible D gene (5 bases). The CDR3 covers 13 residues. V lost 3 bases, J lost 2 bases, and 7 bases lay in between. Germline V gene sequence: CDR1 LGHNT, CDR2 FRNRAP. The CDR3 nucleotides read TGTGCTAGTGGTTTTTCAGGGAACTATGGCTACACCTTC. Translation: CASGFSGNYGYTF.

As DNA, the CDR3 is TGCGCCAGCAGCTTGGCTGGGACAGGACTTTACCAAGAGACCCAGTACTTC. The encoded protein is CASSLAGTGLYQETQYF. The chain combines TRBV5-1 with TRBJ2-5; TRBD1 agrees at 8 bases. The germline V gene has CDR1 SGHRS and CDR2 YFSETQ. V lost 0 bases to trimming and J lost 0 bases; unmatched junction nucleotides: 7. There are 17 residues in the CDR3.

The chain joins TRBV2 to TRBJ1-1, with D tentatively TRBD1 (5 bases). V dropped 11 bases and J dropped 5 bases, with 18 bases sitting between them. The CDR3 runs 13 residues. Germline lookup yields CDR1 SNHLY and CDR2 FYNNEI. The CDR3 loop reads CAGAGTRGTEAFF. Here the CDR3 DNA reads TGTGCCGGGGCCGGGACTCGTGGGACTGAAGCTTTCTTT.

The gene calls are TRBV10-3 and TRBJ1-2; TRBD1 is a possible D gene (6 bases). The V end was cut by 4 bases, the J end by 11 bases, with 20 bases between. CDR3 length equals 14 residues. Germline lookup yields CDR1 ENHRY and CDR2 SYGVKD. CDR3 residues: CAISVLEQGGGYTF. The CDR3 DNA reads TGTGCCATCAGTGTGTTGGAACAGGGCGGAGGTTACACCTTC.

The gene calls are TRBV25-1 and TRBJ2-2; 7 bases line up with TRBD2. The germline gives CDR1 MGHDK, CDR2 SYGVNS. This CDR3 comprises 17 residues. The V and J ends lost 4 bases and 4 bases, in that order; junction bases with no gene match: 12. The CDR3: CASSALGGTAATGELFF. The CDR3 DNA reads TGTGCCAGCAGTGCTTTGGGGGGGACCGCCGCCACCGGGGAGCTGTTTTTT.

The genes are TRBV21-1 and TRBJ1-1; TRBD1, as called in the table, went unchecked against the DNA. TRBV21-1 is reported as a pseudogene. This CDR3 has 13 residues. The chain's CDR3 is CASSKCRPQVAFF. Here the CDR3 DNA reads TGTGCCAGCAGCAAATGTAGGCCGCAGGTAGCTTTCTTT.

The genes are TRBV6-5 and TRBJ1-4; D gene uncertain. The CDR3 spans 14 residues. V was cut by 7 bases and J by 7 bases, with 16 bases left in between. Germline values: CDR1 MNHEY, CDR2 SVGAGI. The CDR3 DNA reads as TGTGCCAGCACCCCCGACCTTCGAGGTGAAAAACTGTTTTTT. The encoded protein is CASTPDLRGEKLFF.

The V and J genes are TRBV4-3 and TRBJ1-2; D gene unclear. Per the germline V gene, CDR1 is LGHNA and CDR2 is YSLEER. V was clipped by 2 bases and J by 3 bases, with 13 bases between them. This CDR3 region has 15 residues. The CDR3 DNA follows: TGCGCCAGCAGCCAAAACAATCAGGACTACTATGGCTACACCTTC. Protein product: CASSQNNQDYYGYTF.

This chain connects TRBV9 to TRBJ2-1; 8 bases line up with TRBD2. The germline CDR1 and CDR2 sequences are SGDLS and YYNGEE. V was clipped by 4 bases and J by 4 bases; unmatched bases: 10. The CDR3 length is 16 residues. The CDR3 DNA reads as TGTGCCAGCAGCCCCCAAGGTAGCGGGGCTTACAATGAGCAGTTCTTC. Encoded protein: CASSPQGSGAYNEQFF.

The chain couples TRBV7-2 to TRBJ2-1; 12 positions match TRBD2. The V segment lost 1 base and the J segment 9 bases; nucleotides outside the gene matches: 10. The CDR3 extends over 17 amino acids. CDR1 is SGHTA and CDR2 is FQGNSA in the germline V gene. CDR3: CASSLGPLAGGVSEQFF. The DNA for the CDR3 is TGTGCCAGCAGCTTAGGGCCACTAGCGGGGGGTGTCAGTGAGCAGTTCTTC.

This chain joins TRBV9 and TRBJ1-4; D perhaps matches TRBD1 (6 bases). Trimming stripped 4 bases from V and 0 bases from J, with 7 bases between. This CDR3 spans 14 amino acids. CDR1 and CDR2 (germline): SGDLS, YYNGEE. The CDR3, as DNA: TGTGCCAGCAGCCGGACAGCAACTAATGAAAAACTGTTTTTT. Translating gives CASSRTATNEKLFF.